One and the same sample provided the 7 T cell receptor beta chains below, sequenced in a study of cytomegalovirus exposure and HLA in healthy donors. 13 Jbeta primers and 60 Vbeta primers were used for the PCR. Generated by immunoSEQ multiplex PCR, the TCRdb table keeps only in-frame clones and is missing some. The sample contains approximately 95,000 clones, around 75% of which appear only once. The sample taken for sequencing was PBMCs. These receptor sequences come from a man between 18 and 35 years old in good health and CMV-seropositive.

Written as DNA, the CDR3 is TGTGCCTGGAGTGTATTCAGTCCCGGGACAGGGAACTATGGCTACACCTTC. Protein sequence: CAWSVFSPGTGNYGYTF. This sequence joins TRBV30 and TRBJ1-2; 9 bases line up with TRBD1. CDR3 size: 17 residues. The V segment lost 0 bases and the J segment 2 bases; nucleotides outside the gene matches: 10. Germline CDR1 GTSNPN, CDR2 SVGIG (reference sequence).

This chain connects TRBV10-3 to TRBJ1-3; the D is unclear. Trimming pared 3 bases from V and 8 bases from J, leaving 11 bases between. Germline V gene data show CDR1 as ENHRY and CDR2 as SYGVKD. The CDR3 covers 13 residues. CDR3 amino acids: CAISDLWQYTIYF. The CDR3 DNA is TGTGCCATCAGTGATCTCTGGCAGTACACCATATATTTT.

This sequence joins TRBV6-6 and TRBJ1-2, with 7 bases matching TRBD1. With 6 bases clipped from V and 1 base from J, the junction kept 5 bases outside the gene matches. Germline-derived CDR1 and CDR2 are MNHNY and SVGAGI (reference sequence). The CDR3 contains 14 residues. As DNA, the CDR3 is TGTGCCAGCAGCAACGACAGGGTTAACTATGGCTACACCTTC. Amino acid sequence: CASSNDRVNYGYTF.

V gene TRBV5-1 combines with J gene TRBJ1-1; 7 positions match TRBD1. The CDR3 consists of 14 residues. Trimming cost V 3 bases and J 1 base; bases outside gene matches: 3. The V gene's germline CDR1 is SGHRS and CDR2 YFSETQ. DNA for the CDR3: TGCGCCAGCAGCTGGGGACAGACGAACACTGAAGCTTTCTTT. This translates into CASSWGQTNTEAFF.

The gene calls are TRBV19 and TRBJ2-7, with D possibly being TRBD2 (5 bases). Germline-derived CDR1 and CDR2 are LNHDA and SQIVND (reference sequence). The CDR3 spans 14 residues. Trimming cost V 1 base and J 0 bases, with 7 bases left between them. The DNA of the CDR3 is TGTGCCAGTAGTATAGCCAGCGGCTCCTACGAGCAGTACTTC. Residues: CASSIASGSYEQYF.

The V and J genes are TRBV5-1 and TRBJ2-2, with 8 bases lining up with TRBD1. The CDR3 runs to 14 residues. V shed 4 bases and J 4 bases; nucleotides not matched to a gene: 3. The V gene's germline CDR1 is SGHRS and CDR2 YFSETQ. CDR3 amino acids: CASSVDRVTGELFF. The CDR3 DNA reads TGCGCCAGCAGCGTGGACAGGGTCACCGGGGAGCTGTTTTTT.

V gene TRBV18 combines with J gene TRBJ2-7, with 8 bases lining up with TRBD1. Germline V lookup: CDR1 KGHSH, CDR2 LQKENI. The CDR3 extends over 14 amino acids. Unmatched junction bases numbered 5, after V lost 1 base and J lost 6 bases. CDR3 loop: CASSPRDRGSEQYF. The DNA for the CDR3 is TGTGCCAGCTCACCACGCGACAGGGGATCCGAGCAGTACTTC.